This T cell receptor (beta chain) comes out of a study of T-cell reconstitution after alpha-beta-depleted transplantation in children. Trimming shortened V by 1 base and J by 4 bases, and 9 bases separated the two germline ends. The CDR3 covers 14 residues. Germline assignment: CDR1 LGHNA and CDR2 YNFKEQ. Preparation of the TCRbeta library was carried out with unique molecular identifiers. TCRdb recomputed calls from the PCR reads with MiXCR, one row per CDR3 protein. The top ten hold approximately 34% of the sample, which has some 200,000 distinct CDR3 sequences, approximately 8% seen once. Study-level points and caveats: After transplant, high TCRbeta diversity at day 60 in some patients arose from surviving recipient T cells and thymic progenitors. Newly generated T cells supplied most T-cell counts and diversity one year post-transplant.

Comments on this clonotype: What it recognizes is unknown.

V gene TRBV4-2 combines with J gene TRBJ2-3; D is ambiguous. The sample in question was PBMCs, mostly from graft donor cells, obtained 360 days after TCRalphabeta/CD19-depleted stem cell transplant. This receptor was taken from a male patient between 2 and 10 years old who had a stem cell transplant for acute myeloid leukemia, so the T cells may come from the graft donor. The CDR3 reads CASSQGPKSDTQYF. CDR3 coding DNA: TGTGCCAGCAGCCAAGGACCCAAATCAGATACGCAGTATTTT.